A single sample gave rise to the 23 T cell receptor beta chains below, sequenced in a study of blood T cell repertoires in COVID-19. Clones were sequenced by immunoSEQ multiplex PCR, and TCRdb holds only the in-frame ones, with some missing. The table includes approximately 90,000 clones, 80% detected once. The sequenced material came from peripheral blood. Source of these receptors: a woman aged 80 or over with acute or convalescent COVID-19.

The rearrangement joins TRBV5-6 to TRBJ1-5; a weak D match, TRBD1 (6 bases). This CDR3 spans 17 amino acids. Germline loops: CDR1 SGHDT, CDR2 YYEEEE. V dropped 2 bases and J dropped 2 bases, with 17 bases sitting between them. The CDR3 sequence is CASSFSRGGRGNQPQHF. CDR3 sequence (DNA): TGTGCCAGCAGCTTCTCCCGGGGGGGCAGGGGCAATCAGCCCCAGCATTTT. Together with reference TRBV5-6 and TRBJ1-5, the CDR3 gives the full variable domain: DAGVTQSPTHLIKTRGQQVTLRCSPKSGHDTVSWYQQALGQGPQFIFQYYEEEERQRGNFPDRFSGHQFPNYSSELNVNALLLGDSALYLCASSFSRGGRGNQPQHFGDGTRLSIL.

The CDR3 here is CASSPLAADSYEQYF. In DNA, the CDR3 is TGTGCCAGCTCTCCCCTAGCGGCAGATTCCTACGAGCAGTACTTC. This chain uses TRBV18 with TRBJ2-7, with TRBD2 matching 7 bases. The CDR3 consists of 15 residues. V gave up 6 bases and J gave up 1 base; unmatched junction bases: 9. Germline loops: CDR1 KGHSH, CDR2 LQKENI.

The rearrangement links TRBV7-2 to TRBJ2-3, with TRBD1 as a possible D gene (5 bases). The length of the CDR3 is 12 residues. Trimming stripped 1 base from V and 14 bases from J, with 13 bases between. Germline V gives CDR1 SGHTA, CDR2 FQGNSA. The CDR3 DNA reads TGTGCCAGCAGCTTAGGCCCCAAGGGGCTGTATTTT. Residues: CASSLGPKGLYF.

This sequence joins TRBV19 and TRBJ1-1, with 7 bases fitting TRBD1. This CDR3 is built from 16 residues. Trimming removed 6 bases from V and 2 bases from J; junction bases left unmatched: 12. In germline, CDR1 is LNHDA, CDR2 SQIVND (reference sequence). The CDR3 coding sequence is TGTGCCAGTAGGAGAACGACTTGGGACAGCAACACTGAAGCTTTCTTT. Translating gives CASRRTTWDSNTEAFF. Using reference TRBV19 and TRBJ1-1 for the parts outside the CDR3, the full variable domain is DGGITQSPKYLFRKEGQNVTLSCEQNLNHDAMYWYRQDPGQGLRLIYYSQIVNDFQKGDIAEGYSVSREKKESFPLTVTSAQKNPTAFYLCASRRTTWDSNTEAFFGQGTRLTVV.

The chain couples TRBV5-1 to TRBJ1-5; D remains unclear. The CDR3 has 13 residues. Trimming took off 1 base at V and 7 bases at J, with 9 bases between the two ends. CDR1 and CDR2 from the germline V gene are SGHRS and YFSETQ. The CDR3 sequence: CASSLSAGQPQHF. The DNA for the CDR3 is TGCGCCAGCAGCTTGTCCGCGGGACAGCCCCAGCATTTT.

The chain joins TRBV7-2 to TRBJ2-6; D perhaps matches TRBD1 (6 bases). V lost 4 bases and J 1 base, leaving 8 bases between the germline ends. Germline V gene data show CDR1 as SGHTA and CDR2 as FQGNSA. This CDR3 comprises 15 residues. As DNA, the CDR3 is TGTGCCAGCAGCTCGGACAGATCTGGGGCCAACGTCCTGACTTTC. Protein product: CASSSDRSGANVLTF.

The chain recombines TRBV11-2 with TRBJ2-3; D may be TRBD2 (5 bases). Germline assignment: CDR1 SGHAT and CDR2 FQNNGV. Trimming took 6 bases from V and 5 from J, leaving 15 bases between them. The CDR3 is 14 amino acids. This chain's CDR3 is CASSLTSWIDTQYF. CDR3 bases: TGTGCCAGCAGTCTTACTAGTTGGATAGATACGCAGTATTTT.

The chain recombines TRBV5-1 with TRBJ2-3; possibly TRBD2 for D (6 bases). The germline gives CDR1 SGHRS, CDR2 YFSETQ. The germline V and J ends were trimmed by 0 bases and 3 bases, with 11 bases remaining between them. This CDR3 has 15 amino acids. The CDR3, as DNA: TGCGCCAGCAGCTTGGTTCTTGGGGGGACAGATACGCAGTATTTT. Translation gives CASSLVLGGTDTQYF. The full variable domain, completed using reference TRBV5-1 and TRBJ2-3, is KAGVTQTPRYLIKTRGQQVTLSCSPISGHRSVSWYQQTPGQGLQFLFEYFSETQRNKGNFPGRFSGRQFSNSRSEMNVSTLELGDSALYLCASSLVLGGTDTQYFGPGTRLTVL.

CDR3 in DNA: TGTGCCAGCAGCCTGGGCGGGAGGACAGATACGCAGTATTTT. Protein product: CASSLGGRTDTQYF. This rearrangement joins TRBV9 to TRBJ2-3, with 8 bases fitting TRBD2. V lost 4 bases to trimming and J lost 3 bases; unmatched junction nucleotides: 4. The germline V gene has CDR1 SGDLS and CDR2 YYNGEE. The CDR3 is 14 residues long.

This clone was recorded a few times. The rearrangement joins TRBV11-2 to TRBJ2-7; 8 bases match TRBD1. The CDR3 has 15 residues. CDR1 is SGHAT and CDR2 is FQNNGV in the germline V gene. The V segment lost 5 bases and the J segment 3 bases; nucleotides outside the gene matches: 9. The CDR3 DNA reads TGTGCCAGCAGCCCCCTAACAGGGGGTATCTACGAGCAGTACTTC. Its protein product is CASSPLTGGIYEQYF. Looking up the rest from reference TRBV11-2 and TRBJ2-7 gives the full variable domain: EAGVAQSPRYKIIEKRQSVAFWCNPISGHATLYWYQQILGQGPKLLIQFQNNGVVDDSQLPKDRFSAERLKGVDSTLKIQPAKLEDSAVYLCASSPLTGGIYEQYFGPGTRLTVT.

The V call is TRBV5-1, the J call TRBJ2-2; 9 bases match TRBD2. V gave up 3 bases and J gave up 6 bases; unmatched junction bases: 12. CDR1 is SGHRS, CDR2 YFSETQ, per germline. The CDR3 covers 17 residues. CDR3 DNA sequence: TGCGCCAGCAGCTCTGGTTTGAGCGGGGGGCGAGCCGGGGAGCTGTTTTTT. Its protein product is CASSSGLSGGRAGELFF.

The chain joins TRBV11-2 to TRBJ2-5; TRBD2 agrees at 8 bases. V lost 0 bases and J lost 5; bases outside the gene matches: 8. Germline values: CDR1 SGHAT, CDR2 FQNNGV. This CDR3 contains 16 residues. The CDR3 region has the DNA TGTGCCAGCAGCTTAGAGGGACTAGGTGGGTGGGAGACCCAGTACTTC. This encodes CASSLEGLGGWETQYF.

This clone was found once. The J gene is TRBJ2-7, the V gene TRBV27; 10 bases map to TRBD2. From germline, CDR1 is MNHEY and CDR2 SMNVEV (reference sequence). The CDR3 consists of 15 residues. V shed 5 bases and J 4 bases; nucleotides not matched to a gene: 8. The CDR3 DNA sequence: TGTGCCAGCAGTCGGACTAGCGGTGGATCGTACGAGCAGTACTTC. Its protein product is CASSRTSGGSYEQYF.

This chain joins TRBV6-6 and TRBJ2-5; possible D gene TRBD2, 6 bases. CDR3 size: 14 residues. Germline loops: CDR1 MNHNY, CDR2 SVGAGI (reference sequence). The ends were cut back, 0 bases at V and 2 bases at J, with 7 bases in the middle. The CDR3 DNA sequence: TGTGCCAGCAGTTACTCTAGCGGACAAGAGACCCAGTACTTC. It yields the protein CASSYSSGQETQYF.

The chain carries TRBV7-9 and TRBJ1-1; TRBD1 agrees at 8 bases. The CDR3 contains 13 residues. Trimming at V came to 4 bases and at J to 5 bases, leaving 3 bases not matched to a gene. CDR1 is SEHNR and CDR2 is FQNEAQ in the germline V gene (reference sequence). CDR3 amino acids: CASSSYRGTEAFF. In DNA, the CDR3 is TGTGCCAGCAGCTCCTACAGGGGGACTGAAGCTTTCTTT.

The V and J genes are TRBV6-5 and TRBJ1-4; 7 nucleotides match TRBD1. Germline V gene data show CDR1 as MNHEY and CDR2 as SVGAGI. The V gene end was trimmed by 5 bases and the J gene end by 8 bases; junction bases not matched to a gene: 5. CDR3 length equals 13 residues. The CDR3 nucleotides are TGTGCCAGCAGTAGGGGGCCGTACGAAAAACTGTTTTTT. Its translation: CASSRGPYEKLFF.

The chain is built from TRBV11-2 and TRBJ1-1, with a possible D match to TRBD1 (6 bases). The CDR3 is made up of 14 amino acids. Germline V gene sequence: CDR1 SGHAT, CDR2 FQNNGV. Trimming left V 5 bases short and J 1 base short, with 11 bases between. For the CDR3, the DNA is TGTGCCAGCAGCCGGACAGTCCAGAACACTGAAGCTTTCTTT. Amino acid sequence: CASSRTVQNTEAFF.

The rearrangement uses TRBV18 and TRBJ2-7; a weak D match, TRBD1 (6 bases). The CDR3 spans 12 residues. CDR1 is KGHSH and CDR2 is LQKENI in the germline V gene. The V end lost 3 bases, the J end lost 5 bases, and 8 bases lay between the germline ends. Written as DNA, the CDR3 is TGTGCCAGCTCACCGCAGGGGCACGAGCAGTACTTC. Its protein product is CASSPQGHEQYF.

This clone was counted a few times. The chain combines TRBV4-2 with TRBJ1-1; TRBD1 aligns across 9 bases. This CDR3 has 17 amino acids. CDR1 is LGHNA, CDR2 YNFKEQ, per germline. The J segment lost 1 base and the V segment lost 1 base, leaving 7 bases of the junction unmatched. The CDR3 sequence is CASSQGSGTGRNTEAFF. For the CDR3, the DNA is TGTGCCAGCAGCCAAGGGTCCGGGACAGGGAGGAACACTGAAGCTTTCTTT.

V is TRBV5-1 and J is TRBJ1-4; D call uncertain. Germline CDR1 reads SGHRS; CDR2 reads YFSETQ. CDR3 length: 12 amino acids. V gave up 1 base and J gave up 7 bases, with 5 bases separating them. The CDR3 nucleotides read TGCGCCAGCAGCTTGTACGGTGAAAAACTGTTTTTT. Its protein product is CASSLYGEKLFF.

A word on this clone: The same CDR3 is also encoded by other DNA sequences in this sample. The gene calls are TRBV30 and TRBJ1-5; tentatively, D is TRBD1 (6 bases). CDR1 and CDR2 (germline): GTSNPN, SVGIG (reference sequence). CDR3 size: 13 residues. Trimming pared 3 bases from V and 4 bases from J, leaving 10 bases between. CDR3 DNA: TGTGCCTGGAGCAGGGGCTCGAATCAGCCCCAGCATTTT. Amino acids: CAWSRGSNQPQHF. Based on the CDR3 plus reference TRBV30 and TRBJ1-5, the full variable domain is SQTIHQWPATLVQPVGSPLSLECTVEGTSNPNLYWYRQAAGRGLQLLFYSVGIGQISSEVPQNLSASRPQDRQFILSSKKLLLSDSGFYLCAWSRGSNQPQHFGDGTRLSIL.

CDR3 residues: CASSTRSTQYF. CDR3 DNA sequence: TGTGCCAGCAGTACTAGGAGTACGCAGTATTTT. This chain uses TRBV6-5 with TRBJ2-3, with D tentatively TRBD2 (5 bases). The V end lost 5 bases, the J end lost 8 bases, and 8 bases lay between the germline ends. The V gene's germline CDR1 is MNHEY and CDR2 SVGAGI. The CDR3 runs to 11 residues.

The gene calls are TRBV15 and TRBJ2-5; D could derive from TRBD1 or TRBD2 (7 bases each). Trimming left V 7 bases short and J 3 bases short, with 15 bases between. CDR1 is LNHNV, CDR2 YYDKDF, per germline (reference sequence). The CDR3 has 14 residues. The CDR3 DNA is TGTGCCACCACCAGGGGGGGTGGCAAAGAGACCCAGTACTTC. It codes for CATTRGGGKETQYF.